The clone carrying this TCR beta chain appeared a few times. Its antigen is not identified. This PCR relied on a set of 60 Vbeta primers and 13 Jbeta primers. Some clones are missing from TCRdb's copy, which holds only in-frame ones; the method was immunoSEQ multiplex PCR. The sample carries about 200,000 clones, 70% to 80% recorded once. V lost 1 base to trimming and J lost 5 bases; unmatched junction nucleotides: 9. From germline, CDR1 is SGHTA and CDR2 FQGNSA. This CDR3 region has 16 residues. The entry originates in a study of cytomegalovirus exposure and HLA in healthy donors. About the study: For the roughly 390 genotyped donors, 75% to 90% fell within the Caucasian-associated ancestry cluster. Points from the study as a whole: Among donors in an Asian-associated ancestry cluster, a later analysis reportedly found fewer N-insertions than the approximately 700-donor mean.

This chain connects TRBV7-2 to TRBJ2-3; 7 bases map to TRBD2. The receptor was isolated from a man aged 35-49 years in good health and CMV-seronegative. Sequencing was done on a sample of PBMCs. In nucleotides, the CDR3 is TGTGCCAGCAGCTTAGAGGCTGGCCGGGGGGTAGATACGCAGTATTTT. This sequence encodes CASSLEAGRGVDTQYF.